This T cell receptor (beta chain) was captured by sequencing in a study of blood T cell repertoires in COVID-19. About the study: Collection of acute and convalescent COVID-19 samples took place in the United States, Italy and Spain. The analysed material was cDNA or gDNA that came from T cells, B-cell-depleted T cells, or PBMCs.

In the original analysis: Reference gene primer amplification in the assay estimated nucleated cell counts. Produced via immunoSEQ multiplex PCR; TCRdb's table is partial and in-frame only. That table furnishes V, J and clone size, whereas the DNA furnished D and trimming. Of 30,000 to 45,000 clones in the sample, about 87% were seen once. Losses at the gene ends were 3 bases for V and 1 base for J; bases not matched to a gene: 6. The germline V gene has CDR1 SGHRS and CDR2 YFSETQ. The CDR3 length is 16 residues. Sequenced input: peripheral blood. The V and J genes are TRBV5-1 and TRBJ1-1, with TRBD1 matching over 10 bases. The source is a human donor in a cohort sampled during active COVID-19. The CDR3 DNA reads TGCGCCAGCAGCTCCCTGACAGGGGGCCCGAACACTGAAGCTTTCTTT. Translation: CASSSLTGGPNTEAFF.